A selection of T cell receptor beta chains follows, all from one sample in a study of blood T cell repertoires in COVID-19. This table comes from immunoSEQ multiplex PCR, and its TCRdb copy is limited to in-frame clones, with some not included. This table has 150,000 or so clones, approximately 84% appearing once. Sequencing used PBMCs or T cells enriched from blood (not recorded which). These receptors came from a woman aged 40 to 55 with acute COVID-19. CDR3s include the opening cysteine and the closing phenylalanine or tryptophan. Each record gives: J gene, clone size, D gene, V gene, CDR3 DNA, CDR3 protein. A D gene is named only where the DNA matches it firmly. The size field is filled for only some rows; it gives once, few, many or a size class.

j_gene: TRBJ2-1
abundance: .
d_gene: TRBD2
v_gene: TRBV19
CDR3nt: TGTGCCAGTAGTCGGACTAGCTCCCCCTACAATGAGCAGTTCTTC
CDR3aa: CASSRTSSPYNEQFF

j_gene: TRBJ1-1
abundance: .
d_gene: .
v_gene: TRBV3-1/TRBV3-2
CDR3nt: TGTGCCAGCAGCCAAGGATCGCCGAGCGGTACTGAAGCTTTCTTT
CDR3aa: CASSQGSPSGTEAFF

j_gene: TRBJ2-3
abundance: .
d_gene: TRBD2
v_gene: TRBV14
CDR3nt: TGTGCCAGCAGCCAAGTAGCGGGAGGGGTCCGCACAGATACGCAGTATTTT
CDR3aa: CASSQVAGGVRTDTQYF

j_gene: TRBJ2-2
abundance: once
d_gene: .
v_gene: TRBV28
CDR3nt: TGTGCCAGCAGTCCACCCCCTAGTGCCAACACCGGGGAGCTGTTTTTT
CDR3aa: CASSPPPSANTGELFF

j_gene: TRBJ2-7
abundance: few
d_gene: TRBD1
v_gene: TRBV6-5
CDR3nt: TGTGCCAGCAGTCCGACAGGGGGCGTTGCCTACGAGCAGTACTTC
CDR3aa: CASSPTGGVAYEQYF

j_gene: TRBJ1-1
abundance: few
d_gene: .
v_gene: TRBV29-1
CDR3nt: TGCAGCGGTGGTACTCAAAGGAACACTGAAGCTTTCTTT
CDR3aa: CSGGTQRNTEAFF

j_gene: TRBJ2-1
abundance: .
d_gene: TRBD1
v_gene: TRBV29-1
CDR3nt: TGCAGCGTTGTTCCCGGGACAGGGGACTACAATGAGCAGTTCTTC
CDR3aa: CSVVPGTGDYNEQFF

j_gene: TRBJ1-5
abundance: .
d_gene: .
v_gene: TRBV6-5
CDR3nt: TGTGCCAGCAGTAATAACTGGCAGCCCCAGCATTTT
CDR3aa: CASSNNWQPQHF

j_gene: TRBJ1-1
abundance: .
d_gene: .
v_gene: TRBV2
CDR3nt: TGTGCCAGCAGTGCGACAGAGAACACTGAAGCTTTCTTT
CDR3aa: CASSATENTEAFF

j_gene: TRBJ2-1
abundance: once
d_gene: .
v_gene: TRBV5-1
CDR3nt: TGCGCCAGCAGCTTGGCGGATCAGGGGAGGGGTGATGAGCAGTTCTTC
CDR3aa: CASSLADQGRGDEQFF

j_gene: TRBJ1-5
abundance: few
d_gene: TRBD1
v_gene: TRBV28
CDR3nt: TGTGCCAGCAGTTCCACAGGGGGCGGTCAGCCCCAGCATTTT
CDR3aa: CASSSTGGGQPQHF

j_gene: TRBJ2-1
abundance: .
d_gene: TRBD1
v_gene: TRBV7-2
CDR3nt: TGTGCCAGCAGCTTAGAGGGACAGGGGTGGAATGAGCAGTTCTTC
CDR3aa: CASSLEGQGWNEQFF

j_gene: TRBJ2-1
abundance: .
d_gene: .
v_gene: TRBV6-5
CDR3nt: TGTGCCAGCAGTTCGCCGAATGGGCTAACCTACAATGAGCAGTTCTTC
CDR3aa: CASSSPNGLTYNEQFF

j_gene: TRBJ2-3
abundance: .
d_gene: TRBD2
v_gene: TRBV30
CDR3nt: TGTGCCTGGGCTAAACTAGCGGGAGTTGATACGCAGTATTTT
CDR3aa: CAWAKLAGVDTQYF

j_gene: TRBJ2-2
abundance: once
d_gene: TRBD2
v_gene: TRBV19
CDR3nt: TGTGCCAGTAGTATAAGGTTCTTCAGCGGGAGTGGGACCGGGGAGCTGTTTTTT
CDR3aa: CASSIRFFSGSGTGELFF

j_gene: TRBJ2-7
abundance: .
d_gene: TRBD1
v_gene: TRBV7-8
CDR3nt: TGTGCCAGCAGACCCCACAGGGGGGCCTCCTACGAGCAGTACTTC
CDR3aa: CASRPHRGASYEQYF

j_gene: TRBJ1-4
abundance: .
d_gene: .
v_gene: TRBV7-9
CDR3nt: TGTGCCAGCAGCCGGAGGAAGGAAGAAAAACTGTTTTTT
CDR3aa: CASSRRKEEKLFF

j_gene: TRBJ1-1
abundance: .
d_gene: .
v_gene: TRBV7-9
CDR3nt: TGTGCCAGCAGTTTTGAACAGGATACTGAAGCTTTCTTT
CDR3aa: CASSFEQDTEAFF

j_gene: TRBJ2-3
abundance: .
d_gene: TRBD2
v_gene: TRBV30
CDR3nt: TGTGCCTGGAGTCGCGCTCTAGCGGGAGTTCGGGGAGATACGCAGTATTTT
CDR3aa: CAWSRALAGVRGDTQYF

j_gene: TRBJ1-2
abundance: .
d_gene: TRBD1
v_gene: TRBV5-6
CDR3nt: TGTGCCAGCAGCTTCCAGACAGGGGGCCCATGGGGTGGCTACACCTTC
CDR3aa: CASSFQTGGPWGGYTF

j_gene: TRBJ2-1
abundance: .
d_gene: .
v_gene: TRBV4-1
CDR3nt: TGCGCCAGCAGCCAAGGTCTAGCCCGTACTGCGCAGTTCTTC
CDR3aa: CASSQGLARTAQFF

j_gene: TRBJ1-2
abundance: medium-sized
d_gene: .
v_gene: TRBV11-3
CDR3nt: TGTGCCAGCAGCACGGGGGCTAACTATGGCTACACCTTC
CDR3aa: CASSTGANYGYTF

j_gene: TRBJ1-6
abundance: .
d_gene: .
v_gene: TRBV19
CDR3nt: TGTGCCAGTAGTCCGCGGACAGTTGTTAATTCACCCCTCCACTTT
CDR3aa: CASSPRTVVNSPLHF

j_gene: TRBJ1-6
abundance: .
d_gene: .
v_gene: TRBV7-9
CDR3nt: TGTGCCGTTGGGTCAGAGTCGAGGAATAATTCACCCCTCCACTTT
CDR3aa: CAVGSESRNNSPLHF

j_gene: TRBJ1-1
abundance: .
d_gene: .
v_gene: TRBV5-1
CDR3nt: TGCGCCAGCAGCTCCCGAGGGGGCACTGAAGCTTTCTTT
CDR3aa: CASSSRGGTEAFF

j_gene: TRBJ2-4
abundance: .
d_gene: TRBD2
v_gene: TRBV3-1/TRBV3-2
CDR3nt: TGTGCCAGCAGCCGAAGCGGGAGTGGGACCAAAAACATTCAGTACTTC
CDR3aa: CASSRSGSGTKNIQYF

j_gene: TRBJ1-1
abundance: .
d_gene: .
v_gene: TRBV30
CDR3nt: TGTGCCTGGACGGGACATGAGAACACTGAAGCTTTCTTT
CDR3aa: CAWTGHENTEAFF

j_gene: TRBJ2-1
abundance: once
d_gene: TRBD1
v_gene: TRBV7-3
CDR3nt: TGTGCCAGCAGCCCTAATCCAAAGGGGGCCCGGTCCTACAATGAGCAGTTCTTC
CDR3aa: CASSPNPKGARSYNEQFF

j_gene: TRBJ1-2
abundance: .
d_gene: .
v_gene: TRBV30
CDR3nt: TGTGCCTGGATGGCCGGGCGGGGGATTGATGGCTACACCTTC
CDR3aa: CAWMAGRGIDGYTF

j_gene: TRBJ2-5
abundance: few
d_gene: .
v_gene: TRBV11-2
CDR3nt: TGTGCCAGCAGCTTAATGAAGCCAGGAGAGACCCAGTACTTC
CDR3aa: CASSLMKPGETQYF

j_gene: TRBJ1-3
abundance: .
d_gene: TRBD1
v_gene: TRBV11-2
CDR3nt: TGTGCCAGCAGCGCGGGACAGAACTCTGGAAACACCATATATTTT
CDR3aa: CASSAGQNSGNTIYF

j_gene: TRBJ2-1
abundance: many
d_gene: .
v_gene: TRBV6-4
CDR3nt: TGTGCCAGCAGCAGGACAGGAGGGAACAATGAGCAGTTCTTC
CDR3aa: CASSRTGGNNEQFF

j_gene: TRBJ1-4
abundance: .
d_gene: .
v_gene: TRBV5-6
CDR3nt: TGTGCCAGCAGCTTGGCCGTGAGGTCCCACCCAAATGAAAAACTGTTTTTT
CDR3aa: CASSLAVRSHPNEKLFF

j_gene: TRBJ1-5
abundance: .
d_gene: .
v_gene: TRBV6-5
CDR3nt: TGTGCCACCCTCTGGGGCTTAATGGATCAGCCCCAGCATTTT
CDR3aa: CATLWGLMDQPQHF

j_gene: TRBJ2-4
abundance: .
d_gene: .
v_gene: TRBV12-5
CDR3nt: TGTGCTAGTGGTATCGGAGAAAACATTCAGTACTTC
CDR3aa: CASGIGENIQYF

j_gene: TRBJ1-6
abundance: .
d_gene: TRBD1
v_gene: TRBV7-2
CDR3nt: TGTGCCAGCAGCTTAGCGCAGGGGGCAAATTCACCCCTCCACTTT
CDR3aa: CASSLAQGANSPLHF

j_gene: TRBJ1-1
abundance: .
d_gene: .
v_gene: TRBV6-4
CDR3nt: TGTGCCAGCAGGACCGAAGGGAGATATAACACTGAAGCTTTCTTT
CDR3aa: CASRTEGRYNTEAFF

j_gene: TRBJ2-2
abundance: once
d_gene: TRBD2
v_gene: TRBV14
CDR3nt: TGTGCCAGCAGCCAACTAGCGGGAGGCACCGGGGAGCTGTTTTTT
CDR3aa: CASSQLAGGTGELFF

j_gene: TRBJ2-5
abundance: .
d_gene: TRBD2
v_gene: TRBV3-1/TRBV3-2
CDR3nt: TGTGCCAGCAGCCTGATAACTAGCGGGGGCGGATTGGACTTC
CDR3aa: CASSLITSGGGLDF

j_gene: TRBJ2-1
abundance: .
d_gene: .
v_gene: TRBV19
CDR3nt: TGTGCCAGTAGTATAGCCCGATTGGCGAGAGGGATCAATGAGCAGTTCTTC
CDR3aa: CASSIARLARGINEQFF

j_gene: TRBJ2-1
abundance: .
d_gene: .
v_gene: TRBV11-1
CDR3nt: TGTGCCAGCAGCTCGTCCGGGAGTGAGCAGTTCTTC
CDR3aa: CASSSSGSEQFF

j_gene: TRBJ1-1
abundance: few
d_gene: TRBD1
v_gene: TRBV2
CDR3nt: TGTGCCAGCAGTGACAGGGGGGACACTGAAGCTTTCTTT
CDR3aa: CASSDRGDTEAFF